This T cell receptor beta chain was identified during a study of blood T cell repertoires in COVID-19 (TCRdb year 2020). As for the study more broadly: Samples from collaborators originated in the United States, Italy and Spain and spanned both the acute and convalescent phases of COVID-19. The sample metadata nearly always contained a de-identified subject ID, COVID-19 status, age in years and sex. The samples were drawn from the first 160 participants of the ongoing ImmuneRACE study and from some 1,300 subjects provided by 6 global collaborators. A freely available public database, intended as a resource for researchers studying the immune response to SARS-CoV-2, is where the repertoires were released. The material from the prospective study consisted of cDNA or gDNA derived from T cells, B-cell-depleted T cells, or PBMCs. Where available, HLA class I and class II types were obtained from metadata supplied by the sample provider rather than from assay-based typing. Deeply sampled blood TCRbeta repertoires from subjects exposed to, actively infected with, or recovered from COVID-19 were included in the dataset. What the study reported, not specific to this receptor: Clinical and demographic metadata were provided uncurated, with the amount varying by source and participant.

This clone has only one observation. What this receptor recognizes is not known. No base quality values were provided; no much bigger clone lies one nucleotide off. TCRbeta CDR3 regions were amplified from genomic DNA by means of the immunoSEQ Assay, a bias-controlled multiplex PCR. The original pipeline was this. Nucleated cell counts per sample were estimated from amplification of reference gene primers within the assay. To quantify the absolute abundance of each unique TCRbeta CDR3 rearrangement, sequence reads were collapsed and filtered. For each sample, productive Simpson clonality was calculated as the square root of Simpson's diversity index over productive rearrangements. This is the immuneACCESS table as TCRdb keeps it, with only in-frame sequences that have V and J called. A part of the clones is gone; compared with another copy, unresolved V genes explain less than half, and the rest is unexplained. That table furnishes V, J and clone size, whereas the DNA furnished D and trimming. For this sample there are about 400,000 clones; roughly 87% appear just once. Together, the top ten hold 2.5% to 3.5% of the sample.

Participants in the prospective study were aged roughly 18 to 100 years, lived in more than 20 United States geographic areas, and enrolled through a virtual design. To assign participants to cohorts, the prospective study relied on clinical history that participants themselves reported in a screening survey and a study questionnaire. Recovered participants in ImmuneRACE Cohort 3 were defined by two consecutive negative NP/OP PCR tests, clearance by a healthcare professional, or resolution of symptoms. Mobile phlebotomists in the prospective study collected whole blood, serum and a nasopharyngeal or oropharyngeal swab from every participant. Over an approximately 2-month period, participants in the prospective study had the option of providing additional blood draws and questionnaires. Prospective study blood samples were shipped either frozen or at room temperature before DNA extraction. V trim: 8 bases; J trim: 5 bases; unmatched bases: 6. Inclusive of the bounding cysteine and phenylalanine, the CDR3 is 14 residues long. Just the 42-base CDR3 DNA is kept, in frame starting at base 1. The germline V gene yields SNHLY for CDR1 and FYNNEI for CDR2.

This sequence was found in a woman aged 25 to 45 who had recovered from COVID-19. The rearranged chain carries TRBV2 and TRBJ2-5, with 12 bases matching TRBD1. Source material: PBMCs or T cells enriched from blood (not recorded which). The nucleotides read TGTGCCAGCGGGACAGGGGGCGGGTTCGAGACCCAGTACTTC. The encoded protein is CASGTGGGFETQYF.